This T cell receptor beta chain stems from a study of T cell responses to AZD1222 COVID-19 vaccine. Clones were sequenced by immunoSEQ multiplex PCR, and TCRdb holds only the in-frame ones, with some missing. In the table there are about 120,000 clones, 92% of which are singletons. To note about this clone: Antigen: not known.

Germline V gene data show CDR1 as SNHLY and CDR2 as FYNNEI. This CDR3 is built from 14 residues. V was clipped by 5 bases and J by 0 bases, with 8 bases between them. Findings and caveats of the study: Researchers report vaccine-associated CD4 TCRs spanning spike, with dominance at 160-218 and 743-854.

The sample was peripheral blood, taken 28 days after the second AZD1222 dose. The genes are TRBV2 and TRBJ1-5; D unresolved. The receptor was derived from an adult who received the AZD1222 COVID-19 vaccine. In DNA form, the CDR3 reads TGTGCCAGCAGTTTCGTGAATAGCAATCAGCCCCAGCATTTT. Its protein is CASSFVNSNQPQHF.